This T cell receptor beta chain came from a study of cytomegalovirus exposure and HLA in healthy donors. The overall study: The roughly 110 validation repertoires were reported in a later analysis to have been generated on the same platform as the roughly 670 first-cohort repertoires. The study's findings and limits: A few chains linked to CMV were shown in vitro to be specific for CMV antigens. Investigators reported under 200 TCR beta chains as tied to cytomegalovirus.

Here immunoSEQ multiplex PCR was the method, and the copy in TCRdb shows in-frame clones only, minus some. The profile shows 90,000 to 150,000 clones, roughly 90% of them singletons. This CDR3 is built from 14 residues. Trimming took 8 bases from V and 1 from J; bases not matched to a gene: 6. CDR1 and CDR2 (germline): SEHNR, FQNEAQ (reference sequence). The validation cohort, a group of around 120 subjects, included the donors and was separate from the approximately 680-subject first cohort. On this clone: Its specificity is not known.

The rearrangement joins TRBV7-9 to TRBJ2-7; 9 bases align to TRBD2. The TCR comes from a woman in her late teens or twenties in good health and CMV-seropositive. Specimen: PBMCs. CDR3 region: CASGLAGPSYEQYF. CDR3 in DNA: TGTGCCAGCGGGCTAGCGGGGCCTTCCTACGAGCAGTACTTC.